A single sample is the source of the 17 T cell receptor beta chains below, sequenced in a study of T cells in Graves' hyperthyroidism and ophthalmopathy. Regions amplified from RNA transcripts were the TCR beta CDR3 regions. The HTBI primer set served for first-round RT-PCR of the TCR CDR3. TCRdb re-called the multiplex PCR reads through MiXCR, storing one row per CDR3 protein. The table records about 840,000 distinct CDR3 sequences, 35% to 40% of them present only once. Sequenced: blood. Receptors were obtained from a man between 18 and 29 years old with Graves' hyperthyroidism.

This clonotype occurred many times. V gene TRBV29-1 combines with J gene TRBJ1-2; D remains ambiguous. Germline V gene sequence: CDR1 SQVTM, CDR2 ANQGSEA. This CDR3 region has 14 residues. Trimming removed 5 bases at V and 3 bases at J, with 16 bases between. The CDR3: CSVPTYDVDYGYTF. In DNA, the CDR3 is TGCAGCGTTCCTACCTACGACGTGGACTATGGCTACACCTTC.

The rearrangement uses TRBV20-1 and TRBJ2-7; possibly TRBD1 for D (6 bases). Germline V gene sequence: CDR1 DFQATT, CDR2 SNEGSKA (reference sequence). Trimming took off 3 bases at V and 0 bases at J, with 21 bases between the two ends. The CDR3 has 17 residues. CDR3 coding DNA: TGCAGTGCTAGTCGGGCTTCGGCGGACAGATACTCCTACGAGCAGTACTTC. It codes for CSASRASADRYSYEQYF.

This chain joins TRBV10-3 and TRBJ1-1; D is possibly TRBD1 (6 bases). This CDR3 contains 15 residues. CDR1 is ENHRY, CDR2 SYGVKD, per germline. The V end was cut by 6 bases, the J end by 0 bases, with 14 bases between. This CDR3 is CAIRASGTLNTEAFF. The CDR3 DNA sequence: TGTGCCATCAGGGCTAGCGGGACACTGAACACTGAAGCTTTCTTT.

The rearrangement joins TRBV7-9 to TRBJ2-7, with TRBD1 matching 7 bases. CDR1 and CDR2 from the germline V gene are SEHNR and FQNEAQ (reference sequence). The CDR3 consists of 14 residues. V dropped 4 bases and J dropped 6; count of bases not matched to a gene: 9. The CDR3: CASSSVTGDREQYF. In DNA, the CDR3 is TGTGCCAGCAGCTCAGTAACAGGGGATCGCGAGCAGTACTTC.

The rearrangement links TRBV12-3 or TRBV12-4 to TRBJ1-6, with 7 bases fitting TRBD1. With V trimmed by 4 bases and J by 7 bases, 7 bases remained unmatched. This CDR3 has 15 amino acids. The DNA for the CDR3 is TGTGCCAGCAGTTACGTTGGGACAGCAAATTCACCCCTCCACTTT. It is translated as CASSYVGTANSPLHF.

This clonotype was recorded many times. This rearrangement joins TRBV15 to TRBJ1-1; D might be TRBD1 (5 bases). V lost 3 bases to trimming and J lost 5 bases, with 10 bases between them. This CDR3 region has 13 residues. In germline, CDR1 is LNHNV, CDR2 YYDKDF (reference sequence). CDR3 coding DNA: TGTGCCACCAGCAGCCTCGGGGGGACTGAAGCTTTCTTT. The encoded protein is CATSSLGGTEAFF.

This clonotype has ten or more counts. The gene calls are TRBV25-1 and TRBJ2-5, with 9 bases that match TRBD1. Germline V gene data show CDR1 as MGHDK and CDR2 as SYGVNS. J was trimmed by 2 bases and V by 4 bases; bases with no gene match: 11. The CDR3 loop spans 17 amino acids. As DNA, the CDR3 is TGTGCCAGCAGTGGCCCGGGGACAGGGCCCTCACAAGAGACCCAGTACTTC. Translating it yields CASSGPGTGPSQETQYF.

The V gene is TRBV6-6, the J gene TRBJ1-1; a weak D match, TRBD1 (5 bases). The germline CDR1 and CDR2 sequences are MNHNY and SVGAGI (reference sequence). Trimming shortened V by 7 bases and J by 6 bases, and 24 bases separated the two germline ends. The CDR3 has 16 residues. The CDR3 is CASTTMGPLVVAEAFF. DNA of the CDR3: TGTGCCAGCACCACCATGGGGCCTCTGGTGGTCGCTGAAGCTTTCTTT.

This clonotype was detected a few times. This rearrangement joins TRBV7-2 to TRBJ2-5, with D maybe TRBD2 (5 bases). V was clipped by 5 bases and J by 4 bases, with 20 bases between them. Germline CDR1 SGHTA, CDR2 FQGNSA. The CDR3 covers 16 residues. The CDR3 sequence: CASSQDWIGVAETQYF. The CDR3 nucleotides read TGTGCCAGCAGCCAAGATTGGATCGGGGTCGCAGAGACCCAGTACTTC.

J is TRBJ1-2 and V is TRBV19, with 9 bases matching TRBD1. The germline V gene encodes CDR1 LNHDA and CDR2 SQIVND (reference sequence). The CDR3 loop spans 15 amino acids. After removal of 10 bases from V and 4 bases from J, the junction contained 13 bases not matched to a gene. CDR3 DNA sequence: TGTGCCACAACGCCCTCCGGGACAGGGATCTATGGCTACACCTTC. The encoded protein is CATTPSGTGIYGYTF.

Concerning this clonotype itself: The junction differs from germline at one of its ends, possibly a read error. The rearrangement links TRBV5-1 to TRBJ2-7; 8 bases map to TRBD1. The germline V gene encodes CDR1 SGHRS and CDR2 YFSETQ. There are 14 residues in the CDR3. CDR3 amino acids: CASSLWTGYHEQYF. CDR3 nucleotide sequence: TGTGCCAGCAGCTTATGGACAGGGTATCACGAGCAGTACTTC.

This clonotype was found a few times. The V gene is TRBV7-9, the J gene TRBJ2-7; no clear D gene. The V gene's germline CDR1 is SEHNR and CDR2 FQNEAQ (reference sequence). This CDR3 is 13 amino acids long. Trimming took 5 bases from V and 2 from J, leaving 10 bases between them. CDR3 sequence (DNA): TGTGCCAGCAGCGCGACCGATACCTACGAGCAGTACTTC. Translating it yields CASSATDTYEQYF. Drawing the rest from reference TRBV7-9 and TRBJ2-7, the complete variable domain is DTGVSQNPRHKITKRGQNVTFRCDPISEHNRLYWYRQTLGQGPEFLTYFQNEAQLEKSRLLSDRFSAERPKGSFSTLEIQRTEQGDSAMYLCASSATDTYEQYFGPGTRLTVT.

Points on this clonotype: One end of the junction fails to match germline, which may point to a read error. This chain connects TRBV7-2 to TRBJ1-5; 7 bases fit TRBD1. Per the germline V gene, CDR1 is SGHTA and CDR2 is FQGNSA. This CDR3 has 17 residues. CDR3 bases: TGCGCCAGCAGCCAGTCCCCCCCGACAGGGCTGAATCAGCCCCAGCATTTT. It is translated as CASSQSPPTGLNQPQHF.

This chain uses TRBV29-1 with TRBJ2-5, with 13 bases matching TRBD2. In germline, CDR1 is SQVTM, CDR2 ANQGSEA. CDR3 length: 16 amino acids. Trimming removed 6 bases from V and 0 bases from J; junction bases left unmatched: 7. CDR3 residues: CSVLTSGRPYQETQYF. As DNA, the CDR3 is TGCAGCGTGCTGACTAGCGGGAGGCCGTACCAAGAGACCCAGTACTTC. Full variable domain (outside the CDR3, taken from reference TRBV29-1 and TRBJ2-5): SAVISQKPSRDICQRGTSLTIQCQVDSQVTMMFWYRQQPGQSLTLIATANQGSEATYESGFVIDKFPISRPNLTFSTLTVSNMSPEDSSIYLCSVLTSGRPYQETQYFGPGTRLLVL.

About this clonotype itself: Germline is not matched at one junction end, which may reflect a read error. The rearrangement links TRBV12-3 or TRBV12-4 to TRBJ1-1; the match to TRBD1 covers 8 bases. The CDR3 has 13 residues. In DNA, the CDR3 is TGTGCCAGCAGGGGACAGGCCAGAACTGAAGCTTCCTTT. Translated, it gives CASRGQARTEASF.

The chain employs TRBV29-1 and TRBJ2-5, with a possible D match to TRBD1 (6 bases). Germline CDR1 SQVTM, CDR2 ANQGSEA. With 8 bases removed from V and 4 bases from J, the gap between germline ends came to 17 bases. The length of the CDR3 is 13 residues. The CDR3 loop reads CSFTGSGGETQYF. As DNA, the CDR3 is TGCAGCTTCACAGGGTCAGGCGGAGAGACCCAGTACTTC.

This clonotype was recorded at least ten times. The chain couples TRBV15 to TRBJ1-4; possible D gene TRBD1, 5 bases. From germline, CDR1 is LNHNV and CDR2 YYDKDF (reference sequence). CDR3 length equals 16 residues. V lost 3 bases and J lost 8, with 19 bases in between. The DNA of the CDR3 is TGTGCCACCAGCAGTCTTGACAGTGTCATTGAGGAAAAACTGTTTTTT. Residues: CATSSLDSVIEEKLFF. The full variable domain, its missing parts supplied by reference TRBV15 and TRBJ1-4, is DAMVIQNPRYQVTQFGKPVTLSCSQTLNHNVMYWYQQKSSQAPKLLFHYYDKDFNNEADTPDNFQSRRPNTSFCFLDIRSPGLGDTAMYLCATSSLDSVIEEKLFFGSGTQLSVL.